This T cell receptor beta chain was obtained from a study of radiotherapy plus CTLA-4 blockade in lung cancer. The overall study: Disease control was achieved by roughly 32% of patients, and objective responses by about 17%. Study-level findings and limits: Reports identified early blood T cell clone dynamics, with interferon-beta, as the best response predictor. Blood-borne expansion of tumor-derived TCR clones followed radiotherapy plus ipilimumab.

With regard to this clone: Its cognate antigen is unknown.

People whose metastatic non-small-cell lung cancer was chemo-refractory got focal radiation along with CTLA-4 blockade by ipilimumab. TCRdb's table, derived via immunoSEQ multiplex PCR, lists solely in-frame clones and lacks some. The data show about 78,000 clones, 70% to 90% seen once. The junction had 2 bases not matched to a gene; V was cut back by 6 bases and J by 6 bases. This CDR3 is 14 amino acids long. From germline, CDR1 is ENHRY and CDR2 SYGVKD. This sequence was found in a human donor with non-small cell lung cancer who had a partial response to radiotherapy plus ipilimumab. Sequencing was performed on peripheral blood, taken from a patient treated with radiotherapy plus ipilimumab. The genes are TRBV10-3 and TRBJ2-1, with 13 bases identical to TRBD2. The CDR3 sequence is CAISGLAGVNEQFF. CDR3 in DNA: TGTGCCATCAGCGGACTAGCGGGAGTCAATGAGCAGTTCTTC.